The TCR beta chain under discussion was sequenced for a study of identical twins. Healthy Caucasians were all of the donors. The authors used template switching to add a universal primer site and gave cDNA unique molecular identifiers. TCRdb processed the 5' RACE reads anew with MiXCR; each CDR3 protein has one entry. This sample carries around 530,000 distinct CDR3 sequences, approximately 14% of them seen once, and the ten largest clones take roughly 0.46%. This clonotype was observed a few times. Its antigen remains unidentified. Notes on the study in general: For out-of-frame alpha sequences shared by twins, low generation probability was in excess. Insertions were fewer in abundant cord blood beta clonotypes, whereas memory repertoires showed none of this pattern.

This CDR3 has 15 amino acids. The ends lost 4 bases at V and 7 bases at J; junction bases unmatched: 10. The V gene's germline CDR1 is LGHDT and CDR2 YNNKEL (reference sequence). This sample also belongs to another study, concerning yellow fever vaccine responses in identical twins.

This TCR derives from a young woman in good health. The genes are TRBV3-1 and TRBJ2-1; TRBD1 agrees at 7 bases. Source material: CD4+ T cells sorted from blood. The CDR3 is CASSLDRVGGNEQFF. The DNA for the CDR3 is TGTGCCAGCAGCCTCGACAGGGTAGGGGGTAATGAGCAGTTCTTC.